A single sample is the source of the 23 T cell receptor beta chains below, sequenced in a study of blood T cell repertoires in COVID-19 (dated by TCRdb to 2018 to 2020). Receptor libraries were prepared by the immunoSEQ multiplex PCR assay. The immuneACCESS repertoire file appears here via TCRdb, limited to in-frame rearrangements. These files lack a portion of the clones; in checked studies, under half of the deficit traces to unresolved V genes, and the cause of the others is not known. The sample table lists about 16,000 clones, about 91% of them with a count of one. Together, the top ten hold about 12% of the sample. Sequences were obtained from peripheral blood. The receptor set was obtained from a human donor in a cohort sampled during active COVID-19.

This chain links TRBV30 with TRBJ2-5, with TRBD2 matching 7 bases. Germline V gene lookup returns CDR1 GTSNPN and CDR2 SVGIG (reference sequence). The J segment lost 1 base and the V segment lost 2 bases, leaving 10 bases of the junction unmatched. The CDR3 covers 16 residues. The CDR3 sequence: CAWSPPGRFTQETQYF. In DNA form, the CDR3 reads TGTGCCTGGAGTCCCCCCGGGAGGTTTACCCAAGAGACCCAGTACTTC.

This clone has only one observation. CDR3: CATSDPRPGQGGPGSYNEQFF. The CDR3 DNA follows: TGTGCCACCAGTGACCCCCGCCCGGGACAGGGTGGGCCCGGCTCCTACAATGAGCAGTTCTTC. The chain combines TRBV24-1 with TRBJ2-1, with TRBD1 matching 9 bases. The CDR3 contains 21 residues. Germline trimming cut 4 bases from V and 0 bases from J; bases unmatched to any gene: 18. Per the germline V gene, CDR1 is KGHDR and CDR2 is SFDVKD.

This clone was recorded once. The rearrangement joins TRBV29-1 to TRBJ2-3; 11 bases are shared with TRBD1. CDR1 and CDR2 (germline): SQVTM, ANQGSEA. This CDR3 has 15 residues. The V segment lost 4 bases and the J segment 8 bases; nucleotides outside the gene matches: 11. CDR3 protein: CSVGVTDRGLGTQYF. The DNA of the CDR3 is TGCAGCGTTGGAGTGACGGACAGGGGGCTCGGTACGCAGTATTTT.

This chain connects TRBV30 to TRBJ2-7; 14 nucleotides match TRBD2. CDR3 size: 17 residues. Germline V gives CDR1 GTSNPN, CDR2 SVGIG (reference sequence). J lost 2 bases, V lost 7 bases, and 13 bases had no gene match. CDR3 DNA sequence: TGTGCCTCCAGTACCGGGACTAGCGGGGGAGAGCCCTACGAGCAGTACTTC. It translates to CASSTGTSGGEPYEQYF. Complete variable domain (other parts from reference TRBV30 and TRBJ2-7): SQTIHQWPATLVQPVGSPLSLECTVEGTSNPNLYWYRQAAGRGLQLLFYSVGIGQISSEVPQNLSASRPQDRQFILSSKKLLLSDSGFYLCASSTGTSGGEPYEQYFGPGTRLTVT.

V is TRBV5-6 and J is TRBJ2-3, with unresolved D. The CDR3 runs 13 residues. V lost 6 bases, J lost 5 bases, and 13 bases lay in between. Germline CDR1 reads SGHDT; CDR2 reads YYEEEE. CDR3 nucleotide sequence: TGTGCCAGCACCCCCCCTCGACTAGATACGCAGTATTTT. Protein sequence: CASTPPRLDTQYF. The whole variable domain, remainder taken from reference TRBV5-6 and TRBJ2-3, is DAGVTQSPTHLIKTRGQQVTLRCSPKSGHDTVSWYQQALGQGPQFIFQYYEEEERQRGNFPDRFSGHQFPNYSSELNVNALLLGDSALYLCASTPPRLDTQYFGPGTRLTVL.

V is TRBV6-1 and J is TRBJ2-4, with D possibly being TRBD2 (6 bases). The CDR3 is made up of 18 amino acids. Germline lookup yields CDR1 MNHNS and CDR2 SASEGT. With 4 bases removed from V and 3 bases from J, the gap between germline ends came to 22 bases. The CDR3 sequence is CASSVRAGNSEDKNIQYF. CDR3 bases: TGTGCCAGCAGTGTCAGGGCGGGAAATTCGGAGGACAAAAACATTCAGTACTTC.

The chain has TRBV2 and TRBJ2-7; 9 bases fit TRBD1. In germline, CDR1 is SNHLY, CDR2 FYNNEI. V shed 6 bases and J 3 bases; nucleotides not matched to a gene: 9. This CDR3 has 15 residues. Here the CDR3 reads CASRYNTGGDYEQYF. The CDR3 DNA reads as TGTGCCAGCAGATATAATACAGGGGGCGACTACGAGCAGTACTTC.

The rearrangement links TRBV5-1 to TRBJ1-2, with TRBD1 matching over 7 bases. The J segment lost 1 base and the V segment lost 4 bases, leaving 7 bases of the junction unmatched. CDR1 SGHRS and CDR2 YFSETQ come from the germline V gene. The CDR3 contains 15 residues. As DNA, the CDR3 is TGCGCCAGCAGCCCTGGGACAGCAGTTAACTATGGCTACACCTTC. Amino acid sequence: CASSPGTAVNYGYTF.

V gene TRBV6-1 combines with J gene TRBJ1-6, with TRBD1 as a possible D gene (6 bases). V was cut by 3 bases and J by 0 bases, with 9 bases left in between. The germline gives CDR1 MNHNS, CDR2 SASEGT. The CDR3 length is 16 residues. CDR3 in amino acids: CASSDTGSSYNSPLHF. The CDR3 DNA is TGTGCCAGCAGTGATACAGGGAGCTCCTATAATTCACCCCTCCACTTT.

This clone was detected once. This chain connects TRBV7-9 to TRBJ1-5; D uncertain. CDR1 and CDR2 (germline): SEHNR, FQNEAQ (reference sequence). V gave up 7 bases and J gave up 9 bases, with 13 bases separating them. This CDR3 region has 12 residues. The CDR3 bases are TGTGCCAGCACCACTCTACCGGGGCCCCAGCATTTT. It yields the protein CASTTLPGPQHF.

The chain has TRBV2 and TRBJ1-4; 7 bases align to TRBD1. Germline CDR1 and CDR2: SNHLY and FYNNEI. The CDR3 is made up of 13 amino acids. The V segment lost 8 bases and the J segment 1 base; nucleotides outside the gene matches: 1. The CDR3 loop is CASRQGTNEKLFF. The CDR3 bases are TGTGCCAGCCGACAGGGAACTAATGAAAAACTGTTTTTT.

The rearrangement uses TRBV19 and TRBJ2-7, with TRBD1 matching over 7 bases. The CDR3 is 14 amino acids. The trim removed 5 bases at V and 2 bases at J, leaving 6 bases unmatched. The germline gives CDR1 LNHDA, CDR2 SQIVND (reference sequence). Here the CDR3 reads CASSADRVTYEQYF. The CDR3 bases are TGTGCCAGTAGTGCTGACAGGGTAACCTACGAGCAGTACTTC. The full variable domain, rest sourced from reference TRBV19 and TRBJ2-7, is DGGITQSPKYLFRKEGQNVTLSCEQNLNHDAMYWYRQDPGQGLRLIYYSQIVNDFQKGDIAEGYSVSREKKESFPLTVTSAQKNPTAFYLCASSADRVTYEQYFGPGTRLTVT.

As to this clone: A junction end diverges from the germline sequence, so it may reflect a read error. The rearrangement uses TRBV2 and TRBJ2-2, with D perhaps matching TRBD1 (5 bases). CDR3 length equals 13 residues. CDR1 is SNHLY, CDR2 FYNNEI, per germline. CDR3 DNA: TGTGCCGGCAGGACAAGGCCCACCGGGGAGCTGTTTTTT. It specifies CAGRTRPTGELFF.

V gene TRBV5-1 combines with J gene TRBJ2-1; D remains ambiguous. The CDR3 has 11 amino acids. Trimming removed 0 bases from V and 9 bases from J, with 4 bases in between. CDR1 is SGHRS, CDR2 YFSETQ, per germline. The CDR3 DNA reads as TGCGCCAGCAGCTTGGCCGGTGAGCAGTTCTTC. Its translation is CASSLAGEQFF.

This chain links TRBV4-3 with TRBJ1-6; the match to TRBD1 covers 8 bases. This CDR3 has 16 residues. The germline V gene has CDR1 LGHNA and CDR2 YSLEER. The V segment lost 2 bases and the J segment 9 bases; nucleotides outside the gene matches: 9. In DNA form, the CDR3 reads TGCGCCAGCAGCCAACTACAAGGACAGGGAGGTTCACCCCTCCACTTT. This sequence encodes CASSQLQGQGGSPLHF.

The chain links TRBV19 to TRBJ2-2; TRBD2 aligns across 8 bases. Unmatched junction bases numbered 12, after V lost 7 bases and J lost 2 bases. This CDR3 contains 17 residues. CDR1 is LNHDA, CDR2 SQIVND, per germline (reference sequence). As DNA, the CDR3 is TGTGCCAGTAATCACTACGGTCTAGCGGGCAACACCGGGGAGCTGTTTTTT. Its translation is CASNHYGLAGNTGELFF.

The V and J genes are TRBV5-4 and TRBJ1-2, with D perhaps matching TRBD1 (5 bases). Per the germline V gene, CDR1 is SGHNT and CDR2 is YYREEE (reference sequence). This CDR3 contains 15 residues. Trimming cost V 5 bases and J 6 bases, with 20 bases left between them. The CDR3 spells CASSLISRGFHGYTF. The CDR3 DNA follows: TGTGCCAGCAGTCTCATATCTAGGGGATTCCATGGCTACACCTTC.

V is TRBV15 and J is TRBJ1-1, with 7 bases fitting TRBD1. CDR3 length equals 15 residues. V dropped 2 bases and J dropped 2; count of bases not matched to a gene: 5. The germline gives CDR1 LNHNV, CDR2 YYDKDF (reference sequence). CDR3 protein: CATSRSRTGNTEAFF. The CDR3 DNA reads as TGTGCCACCAGCAGATCCCGGACAGGAAACACTGAAGCTTTCTTT.

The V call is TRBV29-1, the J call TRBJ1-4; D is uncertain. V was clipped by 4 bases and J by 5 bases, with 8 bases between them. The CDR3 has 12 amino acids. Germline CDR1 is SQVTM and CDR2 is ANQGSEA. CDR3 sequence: CSVGRINEKLFF. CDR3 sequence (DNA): TGCAGCGTTGGGAGAATCAATGAAAAACTGTTTTTT.

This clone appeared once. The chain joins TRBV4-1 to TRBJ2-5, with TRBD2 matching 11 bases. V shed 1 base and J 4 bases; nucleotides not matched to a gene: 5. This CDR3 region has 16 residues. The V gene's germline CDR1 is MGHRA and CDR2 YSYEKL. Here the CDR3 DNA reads TGCGCCAGCAGCCAAGCTAGCGGGGGGCGGGGAGAGACCCAGTACTTC. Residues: CASSQASGGRGETQYF.

The CDR3 sequence: CASGPRDKPYEQYF. In nucleotides, the CDR3 is TGTGCTAGTGGGCCCCGGGACAAGCCCTACGAGCAGTACTTC. The rearrangement uses TRBV12-5 and TRBJ2-7, with a weak D call TRBD1 (6 bases). The CDR3 loop spans 14 amino acids. Germline CDR1 and CDR2: LGHNT and FRNRAP. V lost 6 bases, J lost 2 bases, and 14 bases lay in between.

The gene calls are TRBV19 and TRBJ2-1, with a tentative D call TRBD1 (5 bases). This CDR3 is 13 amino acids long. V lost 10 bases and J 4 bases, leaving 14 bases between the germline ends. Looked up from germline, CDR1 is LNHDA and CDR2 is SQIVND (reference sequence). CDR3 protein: CATLTGPYNEQFF. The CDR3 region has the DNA TGTGCCACCTTAACAGGACCTTACAATGAGCAGTTCTTC.

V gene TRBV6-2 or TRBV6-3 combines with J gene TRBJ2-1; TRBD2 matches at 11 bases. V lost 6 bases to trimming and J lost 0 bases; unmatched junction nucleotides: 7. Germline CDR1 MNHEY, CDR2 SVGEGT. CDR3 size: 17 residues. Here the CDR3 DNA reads TGTGCCAGCAGCCGCCGGACTAGCGGGCGCTCCTACAATGAGCAGTTCTTC. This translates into CASSRRTSGRSYNEQFF.